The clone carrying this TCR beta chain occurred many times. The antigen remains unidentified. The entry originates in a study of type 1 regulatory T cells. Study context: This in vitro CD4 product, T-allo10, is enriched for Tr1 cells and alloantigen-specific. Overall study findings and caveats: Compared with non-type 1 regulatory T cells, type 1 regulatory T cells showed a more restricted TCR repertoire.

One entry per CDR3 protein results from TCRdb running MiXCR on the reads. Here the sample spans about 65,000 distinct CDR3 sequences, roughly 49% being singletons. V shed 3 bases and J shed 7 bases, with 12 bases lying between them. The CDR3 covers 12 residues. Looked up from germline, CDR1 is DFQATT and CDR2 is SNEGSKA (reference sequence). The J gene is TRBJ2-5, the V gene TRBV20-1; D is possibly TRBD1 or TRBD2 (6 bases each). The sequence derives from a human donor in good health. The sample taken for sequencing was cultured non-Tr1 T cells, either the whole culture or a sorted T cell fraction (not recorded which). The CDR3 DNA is TGCAGTGCTAGGGGGGGCGAGGGGACCCAGTACTTC. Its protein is CSARGGEGTQYF.